This record looks at one T cell receptor (beta chain) sequence and its context. Its antigen remains unknown. This specimen comes from a study of T-cell memory formation after mild COVID-19. Study-level findings and limits: Cross-reactive memory apparently joined, as some responding clones appeared in pre-infection memory. CD4+ contracting clones lay mainly in CM and EM, CD8+ ones in EMRA.

TCRdb itself ran the 5' RACE reads through MiXCR, one entry per CDR3 protein. Among about 500,000 distinct CDR3 sequences listed, about 20% were seen once. The CDR3 contains 16 residues. Trimming took 6 bases from V and 4 from J; bases not matched to a gene: 12. CDR1 and CDR2 (germline): MDHEN, SYDVKM. The sequence derives from an adult woman who had mild COVID-19 (a few samples of this study predate the infection). Cell type and time point are not known. Input material: PBMCs or a T cell subset sorted from them (not recorded which). V is TRBV28 and J is TRBJ2-7, with 10 bases that match TRBD2. CDR3 residues: CASSQIKRGGLYEQYF. The CDR3 nucleotides are TGTGCCAGCAGCCAAATCAAGCGGGGGGGCCTTTACGAGCAGTACTTC.